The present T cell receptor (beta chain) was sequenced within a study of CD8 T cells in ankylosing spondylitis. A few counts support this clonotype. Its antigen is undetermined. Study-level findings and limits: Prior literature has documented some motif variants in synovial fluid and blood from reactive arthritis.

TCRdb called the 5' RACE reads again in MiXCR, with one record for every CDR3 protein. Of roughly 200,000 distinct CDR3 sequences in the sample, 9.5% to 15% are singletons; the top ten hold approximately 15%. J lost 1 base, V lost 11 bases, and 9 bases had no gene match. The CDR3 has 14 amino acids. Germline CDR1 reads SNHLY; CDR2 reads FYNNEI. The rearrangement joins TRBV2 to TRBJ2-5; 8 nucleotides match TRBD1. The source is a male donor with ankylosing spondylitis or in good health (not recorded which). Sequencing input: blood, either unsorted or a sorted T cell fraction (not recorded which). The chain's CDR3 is CAEQGAEGQETQYF. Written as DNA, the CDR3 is TGTGCCGAGCAGGGGGCAGAGGGCCAAGAGACCCAGTACTTC.